These T cell receptor beta chains were read from a single sample in a study of T cells in Graves' hyperthyroidism and ophthalmopathy. TCRdb called the multiplex PCR reads again in MiXCR, with one record for every CDR3 protein. The profile covers hundreds of thousands of distinct CDR3 sequences, with around 20% appearing a single time and about 34% taken by the ten largest. The sample taken for sequencing was blood. These receptors were taken from a man aged 25-45 years with Graves' ophthalmopathy. The CDR3 runs from the conserved cysteine through the conserved F or W. A D gene is named only where the DNA matches it firmly. A clone size is listed for some rows: how often the clone was seen (once, few, many), or a class if it is expanded.

clone_size,j_call,v_call,d_call,cdr3_nt,cdr3_aa
many,TRBJ1-1,TRBV6-1,TRBD1,TGTGCCAGCAGTTTTCCCGGGACAGGGAACACTGAAGCTTTCTTT,CASSFPGTGNTEAFF
-,TRBJ2-2,TRBV30,-,TGTGCCTGGAGGGGGACCCCCGGGGGTAGCGGGGAGCTGTTTTTT,CAWRGTPGGSGELFF
many,TRBJ1-5,TRBV20-1,TRBD1,TGCAGTGCCGTCCCGGGACAGGGTAAACGCCAGCCCCAGCATTTT,CSAVPGQGKRQPQHF
many,TRBJ2-7,TRBV11-2,TRBD2,TGTGCCAGCAGCGCCGGGGCGGGACTAGCGGCTTACGAGCAGTACTTC,CASSAGAGLAAYEQYF
many,TRBJ1-1,TRBV3-1,-,TGTGCCAGCAGTAATACCGGGACGGTCAACTTGAACACTGAAGCTTTCTTT,CASSNTGTVNLNTEAFF
-,TRBJ2-3,TRBV20-1,-,TGCAGTGCTAGAGGTATAGCCCCCACAGATACGCAGTATTTT,CSARGIAPTDTQYF
-,TRBJ2-7,TRBV18,TRBD2,TGTGCCAGCTCTGTCGAGGGGTTAGCGGGCTTACACGAGCAGTACTTC,CASSVEGLAGLHEQYF
-,TRBJ2-3,TRBV5-5,TRBD1,TGTGCCAGCAGCCTCCGGGACAGGGGGAGAAATACGCAGTATTTT,CASSLRDRGRNTQYF
-,TRBJ2-2,TRBV11-2,-,TGTGCCAGCGGCCCGACCGGGGAGCTGTTTTTT,CASGPTGELFF
many,TRBJ1-1,TRBV2,-,TGTGCCAGCAGTGAAACGGGGGTGGCGAACACTGAAGCTTTCTTT,CASSETGVANTEAFF
few,TRBJ2-2,TRBV12-3/TRBV12-4,TRBD2,TGTGCCAGCACTCTCGGGACTAGCGGGTACACCGGGGAGCTGTTTTTT,CASTLGTSGYTGELFF
few,TRBJ2-1,TRBV27,-,TGTGCCAGCAGTTTATACCCCCCGCTAGCCGGTCACAATGAGCAGTTCTTC,CASSLYPPLAGHNEQFF
-,TRBJ2-1,TRBV28,TRBD2,TGTGCCAGCAGTTTCCTATCCCGGACTAGCGGGAGAAGCAATGAGCAGTTCTTC,CASSFLSRTSGRSNEQFF
many,TRBJ1-5,TRBV12-3/TRBV12-4,TRBD1,TGTGCCAGCAGCAGGACAGGCGGACAGCCCCAGCATTTT,CASSRTGGQPQHF
-,TRBJ2-3,TRBV20-1,-,TGCAGTGCTAGAGCACCGGGACCCAAACTCACAGATACGCAGTATTTT,CSARAPGPKLTDTQYF
-,TRBJ1-1,TRBV18,-,TGTGCCAGCTCACCATTAATGAGTGAGAACACTGAAGCTTTCTTT,CASSPLMSENTEAFF
-,TRBJ1-1,TRBV25-1,-,TGTGCCAGCAGGGACACCAACAGGGACAACACTGAAGCTTTCTTT,CASRDTNRDNTEAFF
-,TRBJ1-4,TRBV6-1,TRBD1,TGTGCCAGCAGAAAGGGGGCGCGGGCTAATGAAAAACTGTTTTTT,CASRKGARANEKLFF
-,TRBJ1-1,TRBV28,-,TGTGCCAGCATCCCCCAGGATTCGATGAACACTGAAGCTTTCTTT,CASIPQDSMNTEAFF
few,TRBJ1-2,TRBV30,TRBD1,TGTGCCTGGGCAAGCTGGGCCCCTAGAGAATCCGGGACAGTGATCTATGGCTACACCTTC,CAWASWAPRESGTVIYGYTF